These 32 T cell receptor beta chains came from one sample sequenced in a study of T cell responses to AZD1222 COVID-19 vaccine. The repertoire was sequenced with immunoSEQ multiplex PCR; TCRdb's copy has only in-frame clones and lacks some. The sample holds under 200,000 clones, approximately 92% seen once. The sequencing used peripheral blood, collected on day 0 of AZD1222 vaccination. The source is an adult in good health.

V gene TRBV10-3 combines with J gene TRBJ2-7; 8 positions match TRBD2. The V and J ends lost 7 bases and 2 bases, in that order; junction bases with no gene match: 7. The length of the CDR3 is 14 residues. CDR1 and CDR2 (germline): ENHRY, SYGVKD. DNA of the CDR3: TGTGCCATCAAGCCCCGGGAGGGACCCTACGAGCAGTACTTC. Its translation: CAIKPREGPYEQYF.

The V gene is TRBV6-4, the J gene TRBJ2-1; the match to TRBD1 covers 12 bases. The junction had 7 bases not matched to a gene; V was cut back by 0 bases and J by 10 bases. The germline V gene has CDR1 MRHNA and CDR2 SNTAGT. The CDR3 length is 16 residues. The CDR3 DNA sequence: TGTGCCAGCAGTGACTCGGGGACAGGGGGCGGGGACGAGCAGTTCTTC. Amino acids: CASSDSGTGGGDEQFF.

This clone was picked up a small number of times. The CDR3 DNA follows: TGTGCCAGCAGCTTGCTAGCGGGGGTAGGGCCTAACAATGAGCAGTTCTTC. Translated, it gives CASSLLAGVGPNNEQFF. V usage is TRBV5-6 and J usage is TRBJ2-1; 10 bases match TRBD2. Trimming at V came to 1 base and at J to 5 bases, leaving 9 bases not matched to a gene. CDR1 SGHDT and CDR2 YYEEEE come from the germline V gene. The CDR3 spans 17 residues.

The rearrangement joins TRBV7-9 to TRBJ1-6; D gene uncertain. Trimming took off 4 bases at V and 7 bases at J, with 17 bases between the two ends. Germline V lookup: CDR1 SEHNR, CDR2 FQNEAQ (reference sequence). This CDR3 is 16 amino acids long. The CDR3 region has the DNA TGTGCCAGCAGCTCGTCGGGTAGTAACGTAAATTCACCCCTCCACTTT. Encoded protein: CASSSSGSNVNSPLHF. The entire variable domain, with the rest obtained from reference TRBV7-9 and TRBJ1-6, is as follows: DTGVSQNPRHKITKRGQNVTFRCDPISEHNRLYWYRQTLGQGPEFLTYFQNEAQLEKSRLLSDRFSAERPKGSFSTLEIQRTEQGDSAMYLCASSSSGSNVNSPLHFGNGTRLTVT.

The V call is TRBV19, the J call TRBJ1-5; D gene ambiguous. The CDR3 totals 14 residues. Germline V gene lookup returns CDR1 LNHDA and CDR2 SQIVND (reference sequence). V was pared by 4 bases and J by 5 bases, with 12 bases between. The CDR3 is CASSNHREDQPQHF. The CDR3 DNA reads as TGTGCCAGTAGTAATCATCGGGAGGATCAGCCCCAGCATTTT.

The chain links TRBV5-6 to TRBJ1-5; D gene ambiguous. This CDR3 is 13 amino acids long. The V end was cut by 4 bases, the J end by 6 bases, with 11 bases between. In germline, CDR1 is SGHDT, CDR2 YYEEEE. The CDR3 reads CASSVFMGQPQHF. Written as DNA, the CDR3 is TGTGCCAGCAGCGTATTTATGGGTCAGCCCCAGCATTTT.

The V gene is TRBV27, the J gene TRBJ1-5; no firm D call. The CDR3 runs to 11 residues. Germline V lookup: CDR1 MNHEY, CDR2 SMNVEV (reference sequence). V lost 4 bases and J lost 7, with 5 bases in between. CDR3 sequence: CASSYGQPQHF. The CDR3 DNA reads TGTGCCAGCAGTTATGGGCAGCCCCAGCATTTT.

The genes are TRBV5-1 and TRBJ2-7, with 11 bases lining up with TRBD2. Unmatched junction bases numbered 6, after V lost 6 bases and J lost 4 bases. The CDR3 extends over 14 amino acids. Germline-derived CDR1 and CDR2 are SGHRS and YFSETQ. CDR3 amino acids: CASTPTSGVYEQYF. For the CDR3, the DNA is TGCGCCAGCACCCCGACTAGCGGGGTATACGAGCAGTACTTC.

The genes are TRBV29-1 and TRBJ2-3, with TRBD1 matching 9 bases. V dropped 5 bases and J dropped 3; count of bases not matched to a gene: 6. The CDR3 length is 14 residues. Germline V gene data show CDR1 as SQVTM and CDR2 as ANQGSEA. This CDR3 is CSVKQGAITDTQYF. CDR3 nucleotide sequence: TGCAGCGTTAAACAGGGGGCGATAACAGATACGCAGTATTTT.

This rearrangement joins TRBV7-2 to TRBJ2-5; D perhaps matches TRBD1 (6 bases). Per germline, CDR1 SGHTA and CDR2 FQGNSA. The CDR3 runs to 14 residues. V lost 0 bases, J lost 1 base, and 6 bases lay in between. CDR3 coding DNA: TGTGCCAGCAGCTTAGCGGGGGCCCAAGAGACCCAGTACTTC. It codes for CASSLAGAQETQYF. The full variable domain, completed using reference TRBV7-2 and TRBJ2-5, is GAGVSQSPSNKVTEKGKDVELRCDPISGHTALYWYRQSLGQGLEFLIYFQGNSAPDKSGLPSDRFSAERTGGSVSTLTIQRTQQEDSAVYLCASSLAGAQETQYFGPGTRLLVL.

The CDR3 reads CSASLRGGLGAGTGELFF. The CDR3 coding sequence is TGCAGTGCTAGTCTTCGGGGGGGGCTTGGTGCGGGCACCGGGGAGCTGTTTTTT. The V and J genes are TRBV20-1 and TRBJ2-2, with TRBD2 identical over 8 bases. V shed 3 bases, J shed 4 bases, and the junction held 16 bases outside the gene matches. CDR1 DFQATT and CDR2 SNEGSKA come from the germline V gene (reference sequence). This CDR3 is built from 18 residues.

Only a few counts were recorded for this clone. The chain employs TRBV9 and TRBJ1-2, with D possibly TRBD1 on 5 matching bases. The CDR3 spans 15 residues. Germline CDR1 SGDLS, CDR2 YYNGEE. Trimming removed 4 bases from V and 4 bases from J, with 17 bases in between. The CDR3 DNA sequence: TGTGCCAGCAGCAAGGGACGGGGACCCATCTATGGCTACACCTTC. Translation gives CASSKGRGPIYGYTF.

The chain links TRBV10-2 to TRBJ2-1; the D gene is possibly TRBD2 (6 bases). Per the germline V gene, CDR1 is WSHSY and CDR2 is SAAADI. Trimming took 0 bases from V and 8 from J, leaving 11 bases between them. The CDR3 has 14 residues. This CDR3 is CASSESRDFHEQFF. CDR3 bases: TGCGCCAGCAGTGAGTCGAGGGACTTTCATGAGCAGTTCTTC.

The chain combines TRBV6-6 with TRBJ2-2, with D perhaps assigned TRBD1 or TRBD2 (6 bases each). The CDR3 runs to 15 residues. V lost 7 bases to trimming and J lost 7 bases, with 19 bases between them. The V gene's germline CDR1 is MNHNY and CDR2 SVGAGI (reference sequence). The DNA of the CDR3 is TGTGCCAGCATCACACGGGGGACAACCATCGGGGAGCTGTTTTTT. This translates into CASITRGTTIGELFF.

The rearrangement joins TRBV12-3 or TRBV12-4 to TRBJ2-7; possibly TRBD1 for D (5 bases). The CDR3 length is 13 residues. V was shortened by 1 base and J by 5 bases, with 9 bases between the two germline ends. CDR3 sequence: CASSLVRGHEQYF. Written as DNA, the CDR3 is TGTGCCAGCAGTTTAGTTAGGGGCCACGAGCAGTACTTC.

The rearrangement links TRBV7-8 to TRBJ2-1; D unclear. This CDR3 contains 13 residues. V was pared by 1 base and J by 5 bases, with 6 bases between. Germline CDR1 reads SGHVS; CDR2 reads FQNEAQ. The CDR3 DNA follows: TGTGCCAGCAGCTTAGGGTGGAACAATGAGCAGTTCTTC. It encodes CASSLGWNNEQFF.

V usage is TRBV9 and J usage is TRBJ1-1; unclear D gene. Looked up from germline, CDR1 is SGDLS and CDR2 is YYNGEE. This CDR3 contains 14 residues. V lost 0 bases and J 0 bases, leaving 6 bases between the germline ends. CDR3 DNA sequence: TGTGCCAGCAGCGTAGTCGGGCTGAACACTGAAGCTTTCTTT. Translated: CASSVVGLNTEAFF.

This clone has a single count. The CDR3 loop is CASSPTWGQGDDEQYF. CDR3 DNA: TGTGCCAGCTCACCAACGTGGGGACAGGGGGACGACGAGCAGTACTTC. The chain recombines TRBV18 with TRBJ2-7, with 11 bases matching TRBD1. J was trimmed by 5 bases and V by 2 bases; bases with no gene match: 8. Germline CDR1 is KGHSH and CDR2 is LQKENI. The length of the CDR3 is 16 residues.

The chain carries TRBV13 and TRBJ2-2, with 7 bases identical to TRBD1. V lost 3 bases, J lost 2 bases, and 6 bases stayed unmatched. The CDR3 runs to 16 residues. The germline V gene encodes CDR1 PRHDT and CDR2 FYEKMQ (reference sequence). The CDR3 DNA reads as TGTGCCAGCAGCTTTCGGGCAGGGGGTAACACCGGGGAGCTGTTTTTT. It codes for CASSFRAGGNTGELFF.

In its sample, this clone was seen once. The chain links TRBV6-5 to TRBJ2-7; D is unclear. CDR1 MNHEY and CDR2 SVGAGI come from the germline V gene. The CDR3 runs 15 residues. Trimming shortened V by 7 bases and J by 0 bases, and 16 bases separated the two germline ends. The CDR3 region has the DNA TGTGCCAGCACACCCACCCTTCCTCCCTCCTACGAGCAGTACTTC. Protein sequence: CASTPTLPPSYEQYF.

This sequence joins TRBV28 and TRBJ1-5; 9 bases are shared with TRBD1. This CDR3 is built from 13 residues. V lost 7 bases, J lost 6 bases, and 4 bases stayed unmatched. Germline V CDR1 and CDR2: MDHEN, SYDVKM. CDR3 in amino acids: CASITGGLQPQHF. Here the CDR3 DNA reads TGTGCCAGCATAACAGGGGGCCTTCAGCCCCAGCATTTT.

J is TRBJ1-2 and V is TRBV21-1. TRBV21-1 is tagged as a pseudogene. This CDR3 has 17 amino acids. As DNA, the CDR3 is TGTGCCAGCAGCAAAGCATTTAAGATCGGGGTTGGCTATGGCTACACCTTC. Protein product: CASSKAFKIGVGYGYTF.

The chain joins TRBV12-5 to TRBJ1-5; D gene unclear. V gave up 6 bases and J gave up 5 bases, with 14 bases separating them. Germline CDR1 LGHNT, CDR2 FRNRAP. This CDR3 spans 14 amino acids. This chain's CDR3 is CASGARGVHQPQHF. The DNA of the CDR3 is TGTGCTAGTGGCGCGCGTGGGGTTCATCAGCCCCAGCATTTT.

The V gene is TRBV12-3 or TRBV12-4, the J gene TRBJ2-7; 7 positions match TRBD1. The CDR3 has 13 residues. After removal of 1 base from V and 3 bases from J, the junction contained 0 bases not matched to a gene. This CDR3 reads CASSLGTGYEQYF. In DNA, the CDR3 is TGTGCCAGCAGTTTAGGGACAGGCTACGAGCAGTACTTC.

The chain joins TRBV5-1 to TRBJ1-2, with no clear D. The CDR3 is 15 amino acids. The V end lost 4 bases, the J end lost 8 bases, and 21 bases lay between the germline ends. The germline V gene encodes CDR1 SGHRS and CDR2 YFSETQ. CDR3 residues: CASSDIGSPREGYTF. CDR3 DNA: TGCGCCAGCAGCGACATAGGGTCCCCAAGGGAGGGCTACACCTTC.

This clone was observed a handful of times. The chain uses TRBV19 and TRBJ2-1; D may be TRBD2 (5 bases). CDR1 LNHDA and CDR2 SQIVND come from the germline V gene (reference sequence). The V gene lost 3 bases and the J gene lost 7 bases, with 16 bases spanning the gap. The CDR3 consists of 15 residues. The CDR3 nucleotides read TGTGCCAGTAGTATTCAGGAAGCGGTCATAAATGAGCAGTTCTTC. Translated: CASSIQEAVINEQFF. The complete variable domain, with remaining parts taken from reference TRBV19 and TRBJ2-1, reads DGGITQSPKYLFRKEGQNVTLSCEQNLNHDAMYWYRQDPGQGLRLIYYSQIVNDFQKGDIAEGYSVSREKKESFPLTVTSAQKNPTAFYLCASSIQEAVINEQFFGPGTRLTVL.

This chain joins TRBV11-2 and TRBJ1-1, with 11 bases aligning to TRBD1. CDR3 length: 13 amino acids. The V gene end was trimmed by 5 bases and the J gene end by 7 bases; junction bases not matched to a gene: 3. The germline V gene has CDR1 SGHAT and CDR2 FQNNGV. This CDR3 is CASSQDRGREAFF. In nucleotides, the CDR3 is TGTGCCAGCAGCCAGGACAGGGGGCGTGAAGCTTTCTTT.

The chain carries TRBV28 and TRBJ2-7, with TRBD1 matching 10 bases. V gave up 6 bases and J gave up 3 bases; unmatched junction bases: 14. The germline gives CDR1 MDHEN, CDR2 SYDVKM. This CDR3 is built from 17 residues. CDR3: CASRAPGGTGAYYEQYF. The CDR3, as DNA: TGTGCCAGCAGAGCCCCAGGGGGGACAGGGGCCTACTACGAGCAGTACTTC.

The CDR3 sequence is CASSLIHAYGYTF. The CDR3 DNA sequence: TGTGCCAGCAGTTTAATCCATGCCTATGGCTACACCTTC. The chain couples TRBV28 to TRBJ1-2, with D unclear. Germline-derived CDR1 and CDR2 are MDHEN and SYDVKM. The CDR3 has 13 residues. The ends were cut back, 2 bases at V and 4 bases at J, with 8 bases in the middle.

The J gene is TRBJ1-1, the V gene TRBV12-3 or TRBV12-4, with no clear D. V was trimmed by 2 bases and J by 11 bases, leaving 9 bases between them. The CDR3 totals 11 residues. CDR3 sequence (DNA): TGTGCCAGCAGTTTACAACAGTCGGCTTTCTTT. As protein: CASSLQQSAFF.

CDR3 coding DNA: TGTGCCAGCAGCCAAGACTTCGACAGGGACGAGAACACTGAAGCTTTCTTT. It yields the protein CASSQDFDRDENTEAFF. V is TRBV3-1 (or the pseudogene TRBV3-2) and J is TRBJ1-1; TRBD1 agrees at 7 bases. The germline V gene has CDR1 LGHDT and CDR2 YNNKEL (reference sequence). V shed 0 bases and J 1 base; nucleotides not matched to a gene: 8. The CDR3 is 17 residues long.

The gene calls are TRBV5-1 and TRBJ2-2, with TRBD1 matching 7 bases. From germline, CDR1 is SGHRS and CDR2 YFSETQ. There are 18 residues in the CDR3. The junction had 13 bases not matched to a gene; V was cut back by 3 bases and J by 2 bases. In DNA, the CDR3 is TGCGCCAGCAGCTCCTCAAAAACGGGGACAGCCAACACCGGGGAGCTGTTTTTT. Translating it yields CASSSSKTGTANTGELFF.